Below are 30 T cell receptor beta chains sequenced from a single sample in a study of T cells after yellow fever vaccination. MiXCR, run by TCRdb on the 5' RACE reads, gives a single entry per CDR3 protein. The sample shows about 310,000 distinct CDR3 sequences, around 3.6% of them seen only once. The sequences come from PBMCs, collected on the day of the yellow fever booster vaccination. These TCRs come from a man younger than 30 who received the YFV17D yellow fever vaccine.

This clonotype occurred many times. The chain combines TRBV6-5 with TRBJ2-5; D call uncertain. The CDR3 contains 14 residues. Trimming stripped 2 bases from V and 1 base from J, with 8 bases between. Germline assignment: CDR1 MNHEY and CDR2 SVGAGI. This chain's CDR3 is CASSYGLSQETQYF. The CDR3 nucleotides are TGTGCCAGCAGTTACGGCCTTAGCCAAGAGACCCAGTACTTC.

The rearrangement joins TRBV9 to TRBJ1-1; D call uncertain. The CDR3 length is 15 residues. The V end was cut by 0 bases, the J end by 3 bases, with 12 bases between. The germline gives CDR1 SGDLS, CDR2 YYNGEE. The CDR3 loop is CASSVDLEGDTEAFF. Here the CDR3 DNA reads TGTGCCAGCAGCGTAGATCTCGAAGGTGACACTGAAGCTTTCTTT.

The chain recombines TRBV12-3 or TRBV12-4 with TRBJ2-1; unclear D gene. V was pared by 6 bases and J by 4 bases, with 13 bases between. The CDR3 totals 14 residues. For the CDR3, the DNA is TGTGCCAGCAGCCACGCTGGGGAATACAATGAGCAGTTCTTC. This sequence encodes CASSHAGEYNEQFF.

The chain links TRBV5-1 to TRBJ2-5; possibly TRBD2 for D (7 bases). The CDR3 length is 15 residues. Deletions cut 1 base from V and 5 bases from J, with 15 bases between. Germline lookup yields CDR1 SGHRS and CDR2 YFSETQ. The chain's CDR3 is CASSLRGGAVETQYF. The CDR3 DNA follows: TGCGCCAGCAGCTTGAGAGGGGGGGCCGTGGAGACCCAGTACTTC.

This clonotype was counted many times. This chain joins TRBV6-2 or TRBV6-3 and TRBJ2-7; D is possibly TRBD2 (5 bases). CDR1 MNHEY and CDR2 SVGEGT come from the germline V gene. V lost 10 bases, J lost 4 bases, and 17 bases lay in between. This CDR3 is 13 amino acids long. The CDR3 DNA reads as TGTGCCACTTTAAGCGGAGCGGCATACGAGCAGTACGTC. It translates to CATLSGAAYEQYV.

The table lists this clonotype with many counts. V usage is TRBV30 and J usage is TRBJ1-4; 9 bases fit TRBD1. With V trimmed by 3 bases and J by 6 bases, 11 bases remained unmatched. This CDR3 spans 16 amino acids. CDR1 is GTSNPN and CDR2 is SVGIG in the germline V gene (reference sequence). CDR3: CAWSRRPGQGDEKLFF. DNA for the CDR3: TGTGCCTGGAGCAGGAGGCCGGGACAGGGAGATGAAAAACTGTTTTTT.

This clonotype turned up a few times. This chain's CDR3 is CASGLAGLAGAYNEQFF. The CDR3 DNA follows: TGTGCTAGTGGTTTGGCGGGACTAGCGGGAGCCTACAATGAGCAGTTCTTC. This chain connects TRBV12-5 to TRBJ2-1, with TRBD2 matching 14 bases. This CDR3 has 17 amino acids. CDR1 is LGHNT and CDR2 is FRNRAP in the germline V gene. V shed 1 base and J 2 bases; nucleotides not matched to a gene: 1.

This clonotype was detected a few times. The chain has TRBV6-5 and TRBJ1-1, with D perhaps TRBD1 (5 bases). This CDR3 comprises 15 residues. V was shortened by 0 bases and J by 1 base, with 9 bases between the two germline ends. Germline-derived CDR1 and CDR2 are MNHEY and SVGAGI. This chain's CDR3 is CASSYSSGGNTEAFF. The CDR3 nucleotides read TGTGCCAGCAGTTACTCGTCCGGGGGGAACACTGAAGCTTTCTTT.

This clonotype was seen only a few times. This chain uses TRBV7-2 with TRBJ2-4, with 15 bases fitting TRBD2. V was clipped by 5 bases and J by 0 bases; unmatched bases: 5. CDR3 length equals 18 residues. Germline CDR1 reads SGHTA; CDR2 reads FQGNSA. In nucleotides, the CDR3 is TGTGCCAGCAGCCCGGGACTAGCGGGGGGCGTAGCCAAAAACATTCAGTACTTC. Translation gives CASSPGLAGGVAKNIQYF.

V is TRBV7-2 and J is TRBJ1-1, with D tentatively TRBD1 (5 bases). V lost 1 base, J lost 10 bases, and 10 bases lay in between. This CDR3 is built from 12 residues. The germline V gene encodes CDR1 SGHTA and CDR2 FQGNSA. CDR3 DNA: TGTGCCAGCAGCTTAGAAAGAGGGGTAGCTTTCTTT. Its translation: CASSLERGVAFF.

The chain uses TRBV18 and TRBJ1-5, with D possibly matching TRBD1 (5 bases). This CDR3 is 15 amino acids long. Trimming cost V 4 bases and J 5 bases, with 15 bases left between them. Germline V lookup: CDR1 KGHSH, CDR2 LQKENI. For the CDR3, the DNA is TGTGCCAGCTCACTCCGGGGCAAAGAGGATCAGCCCCAGCATTTT. Translation gives CASSLRGKEDQPQHF.

This clonotype has a handful of counts. The rearrangement joins TRBV3-1 to TRBJ1-2, with D possibly matching TRBD1 (6 bases). The CDR3 is 13 residues long. Germline CDR1 reads LGHDT; CDR2 reads YNNKEL (reference sequence). The V end was cut by 0 bases, the J end by 8 bases, with 10 bases between. The CDR3 reads CASSQETGRGYTF. The CDR3 DNA follows: TGTGCCAGCAGCCAAGAAACAGGGAGAGGCTACACCTTC.

This rearrangement joins TRBV20-1 to TRBJ2-1, with D unresolved. The CDR3 consists of 14 residues. Germline V lookup: CDR1 DFQATT, CDR2 SNEGSKA (reference sequence). Trimming stripped 0 bases from V and 2 bases from J, with 8 bases between. The CDR3 reads CSARERLAYNEQFF. The CDR3 DNA follows: TGCAGTGCTAGAGAAAGGCTGGCCTACAATGAGCAGTTCTTC.

J is TRBJ2-5 and V is TRBV28, with D hard to call. CDR1 is MDHEN and CDR2 is SYDVKM in the germline V gene. With 6 bases removed from V and 5 bases from J, the gap between germline ends came to 16 bases. The CDR3 has 14 amino acids. Written as DNA, the CDR3 is TGTGCCAGCAGACCCCTGGGCCCGAGCGAGACCCAGTACTTC. Encoded protein: CASRPLGPSETQYF.

The chain couples TRBV5-1 to TRBJ2-2; a weak D match, TRBD1 (5 bases). CDR1 and CDR2 from the germline V gene are SGHRS and YFSETQ. V lost 4 bases to trimming and J lost 0 bases, with 10 bases between them. The CDR3 runs to 15 residues. In nucleotides, the CDR3 is TGCGCCAGCAGCCAGGGTGGGCCGAACACCGGGGAGCTGTTTTTT. Translating gives CASSQGGPNTGELFF.

The rearrangement joins TRBV5-4 to TRBJ2-3; D is perhaps TRBD1 (5 bases). The V gene's germline CDR1 is SGHNT and CDR2 YYREEE (reference sequence). The CDR3 is made up of 15 amino acids. V was pared by 2 bases and J by 6 bases, with 16 bases between. CDR3: CASSFPQGLGDTQYF. CDR3 in DNA: TGTGCCAGCAGCTTCCCCCAGGGTCTGGGCGATACGCAGTATTTT.

This clonotype was observed at least ten times. The chain uses TRBV7-3 and TRBJ1-1, with D possibly being TRBD1 (5 bases). CDR1 and CDR2 from the germline V gene are SGHTA and FQGTGA. V was clipped by 2 bases and J by 1 base, with 11 bases between them. This CDR3 is built from 15 residues. Here the CDR3 DNA reads TGTGCCAGCAGCTTATCGGCGGGGGGGAACACTGAAGCTTTCTTT. The encoded protein is CASSLSAGGNTEAFF.

This clonotype was observed many times. The chain links TRBV6-5 to TRBJ2-6, with D possibly being TRBD1 (5 bases). This CDR3 spans 15 amino acids. V lost 2 bases, J lost 0 bases, and 5 bases lay in between. Germline assignment: CDR1 MNHEY and CDR2 SVGAGI. CDR3 residues: CASSYDSSGANVLTF. The CDR3 DNA follows: TGTGCCAGCAGTTACGACAGCTCTGGGGCCAACGTCCTGACTTTC.

There are a few counts of this clonotype. The rearrangement joins TRBV7-9 to TRBJ2-1, with 9 bases lining up with TRBD2. Germline lookup yields CDR1 SEHNR and CDR2 FQNEAQ (reference sequence). This CDR3 comprises 18 residues. V trimming: 2 bases; J trimming: 3 bases; junction bases outside the gene matches: 11. As DNA, the CDR3 is TGTGCCAGCAGCTTACGTGCGGGGGGGCCCAGCTTCTACAATGAGCAGTTCTTC. This translates into CASSLRAGGPSFYNEQFF. The full variable domain, rest sourced from reference TRBV7-9 and TRBJ2-1, is DTGVSQNPRHKITKRGQNVTFRCDPISEHNRLYWYRQTLGQGPEFLTYFQNEAQLEKSRLLSDRFSAERPKGSFSTLEIQRTEQGDSAMYLCASSLRAGGPSFYNEQFFGPGTRLTVL.

The gene calls are TRBV19 and TRBJ2-1; D is undetermined. Trimming stripped 5 bases from V and 5 bases from J, with 16 bases between. This CDR3 is 15 amino acids long. Germline V CDR1 and CDR2: LNHDA, SQIVND (reference sequence). CDR3 sequence (DNA): TGTGCCAGTAGTCCGTACTGGAGTTTCCACAATGAGCAGTTCTTC. Translation: CASSPYWSFHNEQFF.

This clonotype turned up a few times. The chain employs TRBV12-5 and TRBJ2-5, with D possibly being TRBD1 or TRBD2 (5 bases each). CDR3 size: 16 residues. Trimming cost V 0 bases and J 0 bases, with 11 bases left between them. Per the germline V gene, CDR1 is LGHNT and CDR2 is FRNRAP. CDR3 residues: CASGLVLGRDQETQYF. CDR3 bases: TGTGCTAGTGGTTTGGTACTAGGCAGGGACCAAGAGACCCAGTACTTC.

This clonotype came up a few times. This sequence joins TRBV4-1 and TRBJ1-6; D is uncertain. The V and J ends lost 3 bases and 0 bases respectively, with 12 bases between them. Germline V CDR1 and CDR2: MGHRA, YSYEKL. This CDR3 has 17 residues. DNA for the CDR3: TGCGCCAGCAGCCACTCCGGAGGGAGCTCCTATAATTCACCCCTCCACTTT. Its protein product is CASSHSGGSSYNSPLHF.

About this clonotype: One end of the junction fails to match germline, which may point to a read error. This chain uses TRBV7-9 with TRBJ1-4, with D perhaps matching TRBD1 (6 bases). The CDR3 spans 12 residues. Germline CDR1 SEHNR, CDR2 FQNEAQ (reference sequence). CDR3 amino acids: CARSLQGDKLFF. CDR3 in DNA: TGTGCCAGGAGCTTACAGGGTGATAAACTGTTTTTT.

This clonotype was detected a few times. V gene TRBV7-9 combines with J gene TRBJ2-5, with TRBD1 identical over 7 bases. CDR1 is SEHNR, CDR2 FQNEAQ, per germline (reference sequence). This CDR3 has 15 amino acids. V lost 2 bases to trimming and J lost 2 bases; unmatched junction nucleotides: 5. The CDR3 DNA sequence: TGTGCCAGCAGCTTACATGGGACAGAGCAAGAGACCCAGTACTTC. Its translation is CASSLHGTEQETQYF.

This clonotype occurred many times. The chain links TRBV10-3 to TRBJ2-7; 9 bases line up with TRBD1. This CDR3 region has 13 residues. V lost 6 bases, J lost 7 bases, and 7 bases stayed unmatched. Germline loops: CDR1 ENHRY, CDR2 SYGVKD. The CDR3 reads CAISPGQGAEQYV. The DNA for the CDR3 is TGTGCCATCAGCCCGGGACAGGGTGCGGAGCAGTACGTC.

This clonotype was seen at least ten times. This sequence joins TRBV7-2 and TRBJ1-1, with D maybe TRBD1 (5 bases). The length of the CDR3 is 15 residues. Germline loops: CDR1 SGHTA, CDR2 FQGNSA. Trimming took off 3 bases at V and 0 bases at J, with 11 bases between the two ends. This CDR3 reads CASSLRGGLNTEAFF. In DNA form, the CDR3 reads TGTGCCAGCAGCTTGAGGGGCGGCTTGAACACTGAAGCTTTCTTT.

The rearrangement joins TRBV7-2 to TRBJ2-6; D is ambiguous. Looked up from germline, CDR1 is SGHTA and CDR2 is FQGNSA. V was pared by 5 bases and J by 2 bases, with 13 bases between. This CDR3 comprises 16 residues. CDR3: CASSPLVRTGANVLTF. The CDR3 DNA follows: TGTGCCAGCAGCCCCCTTGTACGTACTGGGGCCAACGTCCTGACTTTC.

There are a few counts of this clonotype. The chain recombines TRBV7-2 with TRBJ1-6; 8 bases align to TRBD1. CDR1 and CDR2 (germline): SGHTA, FQGNSA. J was trimmed by 8 bases and V by 4 bases; bases with no gene match: 4. The CDR3 extends over 14 amino acids. The CDR3 loop reads CASSYRGVDSPLHF. The CDR3 DNA follows: TGTGCCAGCAGCTACAGGGGGGTTGATTCACCCCTCCACTTT.

The rearrangement uses TRBV7-2 and TRBJ1-3; D not resolved. This CDR3 contains 12 residues. The germline CDR1 and CDR2 sequences are SGHTA and FQGNSA. The V gene lost 4 bases and the J gene lost 4 bases, with 5 bases spanning the gap. CDR3 DNA: TGTGCCAGCAGCTCGGAAGGAAACACCATATATTTT. Protein: CASSSEGNTIYF. The whole variable domain, remainder taken from reference TRBV7-2 and TRBJ1-3, is GAGVSQSPSNKVTEKGKDVELRCDPISGHTALYWYRQSLGQGLEFLIYFQGNSAPDKSGLPSDRFSAERTGGSVSTLTIQRTQQEDSAVYLCASSSEGNTIYFGEGSWLTVV.

This chain's CDR3 is CASSSLAGRYNEQFF. For the CDR3, the DNA is TGTGCCAGTAGTTCACTAGCGGGACGATACAATGAGCAGTTCTTC. The V and J genes are TRBV19 and TRBJ2-1; TRBD2 matches at 10 bases. Germline trimming cut 5 bases from V and 4 bases from J; bases unmatched to any gene: 5. The CDR3 covers 15 residues. Germline assignment: CDR1 LNHDA and CDR2 SQIVND (reference sequence).